The next 22 T cell receptor beta chains were all read from a single sample in a study of shared clonotypes between healthy human individuals. Here immunoSEQ multiplex PCR was the method, and the copy in TCRdb shows in-frame clones only, minus some. The data show about 610,000 clones, 90% to 97% seen once. CD8 cells regarded as naive lacked CD45RO, were positively chosen for CCR7, and omitted terminally differentiated effector memory CD45RA+ cells. Sequencing was carried out using naive CD8+ T cells sorted from blood. These receptors originate from a woman aged 30 to 39 in good health.

The chain links TRBV9 to TRBJ2-5, with TRBD2 as a possible D gene (6 bases). Near its end, the DNA agrees better with TRBJ2-7, so the J call may be wrong. CDR1 and CDR2 from the germline V gene are SGDLS and YYNGEE. CDR3 length equals 16 residues. The CDR3 is CASSPEAGYSTYEQYF. Written as DNA, the CDR3 is TGTGCCAGCAGCCCTGAGGCGGGGTACTCCACCTACGAGCAGTACTTC.

This sequence joins TRBV28 and TRBJ2-7, with TRBD2 matching over 10 bases. Germline V gene lookup returns CDR1 MDHEN and CDR2 SYDVKM. V lost 2 bases and J lost 4; bases outside the gene matches: 5. This CDR3 region has 15 residues. CDR3 bases: TGTGCCAGCAGTTTAGGGCTAGCGGGAGAGTACGAGCAGTACTTC. It codes for CASSLGLAGEYEQYF.

The chain recombines TRBV7-9 with TRBJ1-5; D possibly corresponds to TRBD1 (6 bases). The CDR3 contains 13 residues. Trimming pared 5 bases from V and 7 bases from J, leaving 12 bases between. CDR1 SEHNR and CDR2 FQNEAQ come from the germline V gene (reference sequence). The DNA of the CDR3 is TGTGCCAGCAGCCAAGGGGGGCAACAGCCCCAGCATTTT. Protein sequence: CASSQGGQQPQHF.

V is TRBV7-2 and J is TRBJ2-7, with a weak D call TRBD2 (6 bases). Germline assignment: CDR1 SGHTA and CDR2 FQGNSA. The germline V and J ends were trimmed by 2 bases and 2 bases, with 16 bases remaining between them. CDR3 size: 16 residues. CDR3 sequence (DNA): TGTGCCAGCAGCTTATCCGGGACTCCGACCGCCTACGAGCAGTACTTC. Residues: CASSLSGTPTAYEQYF.

To note about this clone: This sample includes further DNA sequences coding for the same CDR3. This chain links TRBV5-6 with TRBJ2-2; no reliable D call. The CDR3 extends over 13 amino acids. CDR1 SGHDT and CDR2 YYEEEE come from the germline V gene. Trimming cost V 0 bases and J 3 bases, with 3 bases left between them. CDR3 DNA sequence: TGTGCCAGCAGCTTGGGCGACACCGGGGAGCTGTTTTTT. It encodes CASSLGDTGELFF.

A remark on this clone: Distinct nucleotide sequences in the sample also encode this CDR3. This rearrangement joins TRBV27 to TRBJ2-7; 10 bases line up with TRBD1. From germline, CDR1 is MNHEY and CDR2 SMNVEV (reference sequence). The CDR3 consists of 14 residues. With 4 bases clipped from V and 3 bases from J, the junction kept 3 bases outside the gene matches. As DNA, the CDR3 is TGTGCCAGCAGTTCCCGGGACAGGGGCTACGAGCAGTACTTC. Protein: CASSSRDRGYEQYF.

The rearrangement uses TRBV28 and TRBJ2-5; 9 bases are a match to TRBD1. The end of the DNA aligns better with TRBJ2-7, so the J call may be wrong. There are 16 residues in the CDR3. Germline-derived CDR1 and CDR2 are MDHEN and SYDVKM. Here the CDR3 DNA reads TGTGCCAGCAGTGCCGCTCGGGGGACAGGGATTCCCGAGCAGTACTTC. Its translation is CASSAARGTGIPEQYF.

The chain employs TRBV29-1 and TRBJ2-7, with 7 nucleotides matching TRBD1. Trimming cost V 6 bases and J 4 bases; bases outside gene matches: 12. In germline, CDR1 is SQVTM, CDR2 ANQGSEA. The CDR3 extends over 14 amino acids. In nucleotides, the CDR3 is TGCAGCGTGGCAGGGACAGACCAAAGATACGAGCAGTACTTC. The encoded protein is CSVAGTDQRYEQYF.

This clone was seen only once. The CDR3 sequence: CASSQSDKSASYEQYF. The CDR3 DNA reads as TGCGCCAGCAGTCAATCCGACAAGAGCGCCTCCTACGAGCAGTACTTC. The V and J genes are TRBV23-1 and TRBJ2-7; D is uncertain. TRBV23-1 belongs to the ORF category, with a function that is uncertain. The CDR3 loop spans 16 amino acids. V lost 0 bases, J lost 0 bases, and 12 bases lay in between.

V is TRBV4-1 and J is TRBJ2-3; 7 bases align to TRBD2. This CDR3 is built from 16 residues. From germline, CDR1 is MGHRA and CDR2 YSYEKL. V lost 3 bases and J lost 0; bases outside the gene matches: 6. CDR3 residues: CASSHPSGISTDTQYF. The CDR3 region has the DNA TGCGCCAGCAGCCACCCCAGCGGGATTAGCACAGATACGCAGTATTTT.

The chain uses TRBV15 and TRBJ2-3, with D perhaps TRBD2 (6 bases). The CDR3 is 17 residues long. The ends were cut back, 1 base at V and 1 base at J, with 15 bases in the middle. The germline V gene encodes CDR1 LNHNV and CDR2 YYDKDF (reference sequence). The CDR3 DNA is TGTGCCACCAGCAGAGTTTTCGTCGGGAGAGGCACAGATACGCAGTATTTT. It codes for CATSRVFVGRGTDTQYF.

The chain employs TRBV28 and TRBJ1-1, with D tentatively TRBD1 (5 bases). Trimming took off 5 bases at V and 3 bases at J, with 19 bases between the two ends. The CDR3 consists of 16 residues. Looked up from germline, CDR1 is MDHEN and CDR2 is SYDVKM. CDR3 nucleotides: TGTGCCAGCAGTCTGTCCCGGGAGGGACGGGACACTGAAGCTTTCTTT. It translates to CASSLSREGRDTEAFF.

This chain uses TRBV29-1 with TRBJ2-7; tentative D call: TRBD2 (5 bases). The CDR3 has 15 residues. The V gene's germline CDR1 is SQVTM and CDR2 ANQGSEA. With 1 base removed from V and 2 bases from J, the gap between germline ends came to 15 bases. The CDR3 loop reads CSVEVNGAEPYEQYF. The DNA of the CDR3 is TGCAGCGTTGAAGTTAACGGAGCGGAGCCCTACGAGCAGTACTTC.

The chain links TRBV9 to TRBJ2-2; 7 positions match TRBD2. Germline V gives CDR1 SGDLS, CDR2 YYNGEE. The CDR3 length is 16 residues. J gave up 3 bases and V 0 bases, and 5 bases lay outside the gene matches. The CDR3 DNA reads TGTGCCAGCAGCGTAGTAAGCGGGACGGACACCGGGGAGCTGTTTTTT. Protein product: CASSVVSGTDTGELFF.

The V gene is TRBV5-1, the J gene TRBJ2-1; D is ambiguous. The CDR3 has 13 residues. The germline gives CDR1 SGHRS, CDR2 YFSETQ. V was trimmed by 1 base and J by 8 bases, leaving 10 bases between them. This CDR3 reads CASSLLYLDEQFF. CDR3 coding DNA: TGCGCCAGCAGCTTGCTGTATTTAGATGAGCAGTTCTTC.

The chain employs TRBV4-2 and TRBJ2-1; D remains unclear. V was pared by 0 bases and J by 8 bases, with 8 bases between. Germline-derived CDR1 and CDR2 are LGHNA and YNFKEQ. The length of the CDR3 is 13 residues. The CDR3: CASSQDWLYEQFF. CDR3 coding DNA: TGTGCCAGCAGCCAAGATTGGTTGTATGAGCAGTTCTTC.

The chain couples TRBV6-5 to TRBJ2-7; TRBD2 is a possible D gene (5 bases). Germline V CDR1 and CDR2: MNHEY, SVGAGI. V was trimmed by 2 bases and J by 6 bases, leaving 11 bases between them. The CDR3 is 13 residues long. CDR3 residues: CASSYTEGIEQYF. Written as DNA, the CDR3 is TGTGCCAGCAGTTACACCGAGGGAATCGAGCAGTACTTC.

The chain employs TRBV28 and TRBJ1-1; 8 nucleotides agree with TRBD1. Germline V gives CDR1 MDHEN, CDR2 SYDVKM. The CDR3 has 14 residues. The V segment lost 9 bases and the J segment 1 base; nucleotides outside the gene matches: 7. As DNA, the CDR3 is TGTGCCAGTTGTCTCGGGACAGGGAACACTGAAGCTTTCTTT. Protein: CASCLGTGNTEAFF.

This clone was counted once. This rearrangement joins TRBV11-2 to TRBJ2-1, with 9 positions matching TRBD2. Trimming took 5 bases from V and 4 from J; bases not matched to a gene: 15. Germline V gene sequence: CDR1 SGHAT, CDR2 FQNNGV. CDR3 length: 18 residues. The CDR3 region has the DNA TGTGCCAGCAGCCCGACCCTCTCCCGGACTAGCGTATACAATGAGCAGTTCTTC. Its translation: CASSPTLSRTSVYNEQFF.

The chain's CDR3 is CASRDRGWQPQHF. DNA for the CDR3: TGTGCCAGCAGGGACAGGGGGTGGCAGCCCCAGCATTTT. The rearrangement uses TRBV28 and TRBJ1-5; 10 bases fit TRBD1. The CDR3 runs 13 residues. V lost 6 bases to trimming and J lost 7 bases; unmatched junction nucleotides: 3. Germline V CDR1 and CDR2: MDHEN, SYDVKM.

The rearrangement links TRBV6-1 to TRBJ1-1; 7 bases are shared with TRBD1. Losses at the gene ends were 5 bases for V and 1 base for J; bases not matched to a gene: 7. The CDR3 spans 15 residues. Germline CDR1 reads MNHNS; CDR2 reads SASEGT. CDR3 in DNA: TGTGCCAGCAGTATTACCGGGACAGCGAACACTGAAGCTTTCTTT. Encoded protein: CASSITGTANTEAFF.

The chain employs TRBV18 and TRBJ2-2; D is possibly TRBD2 (5 bases). Deletions cut 0 bases from V and 6 bases from J, with 11 bases between. The CDR3 extends over 15 amino acids. Germline V gene sequence: CDR1 KGHSH, CDR2 LQKENI. The CDR3 protein is CASSPPPGLAGELFF. In DNA form, the CDR3 reads TGTGCCAGCTCACCACCCCCGGGATTAGCCGGGGAGCTGTTTTTT.